These T cell receptor beta chains were read from a single sample in a study of vaccination and CD4 T cells after COVID-19. TCRdb reprocessed the PCR reads with MiXCR, giving one entry per CDR3 protein. In the table there are roughly 25,000 distinct CDR3 sequences, 51% of which are singletons. The sequenced sample was CD4+ T cells from blood, obtained before SARS-CoV-2 vaccination. These receptors came from a human donor who had recovered from COVID-19. Each CDR3 is given with its conserved first and last residue. The D gene is left open where the match is weak. Part of the rows lack a size; the others show once, few, many or a class for expanded clones.

v_call	clone_size	d_call	j_call	cdr3_aa	cdr3_nt
TRBV30	.	TRBD1	TRBJ2-5	CAWSAPRDRVYQETQYF	TGTGCCTGGAGTGCGCCCCGGGACAGAGTTTACCAAGAGACCCAGTACTTC
TRBV10-1	.	TRBD1	TRBJ2-7	CASSEDRGSLEQYF	TGCGCCAGCAGTGAAGACAGGGGCAGTTTGGAGCAGTACTTC
TRBV7-8	.	.	TRBJ2-7	CASSWASSYEQYF	TGTGCCAGCAGTTGGGCGAGCTCCTACGAGCAGTACTTC
TRBV6-5	.	.	TRBJ1-1	CASSYLYGLMGRNTEAFF	TGTGCCAGCAGTTACCTATACGGTCTTATGGGGAGGAACACTGAAGCTTTCTTT
TRBV19	.	TRBD2	TRBJ2-1	CASTLIGAGGGEQFF	TGTGCCAGTACTCTCATCGGGGCGGGAGGGGGTGAGCAGTTCTTC
TRBV6-1	.	TRBD1	TRBJ2-3	CASSEDTGAFTDTQYF	TGTGCCAGCAGTGAAGATACAGGGGCGTTCACAGATACGCAGTATTTT
TRBV27	few	.	TRBJ2-1	CASSLRTNVNEQFF	TGTGCCAGCAGTTTACGGACTAACGTCAATGAGCAGTTCTTC
TRBV7-3	.	.	TRBJ2-3	CASSLSSTDTQYF	TGTGCCAGCAGCTTATCCAGCACAGATACGCAGTATTTT
TRBV11-3	.	TRBD1	TRBJ2-3	CASSRDRASTDTQYF	TGTGCCAGCAGCCGGGACAGGGCTAGCACAGATACGCAGTATTTT
TRBV2	.	.	TRBJ1-5	CASSVESNQPQHF	TGTGCCAGCAGTGTTGAGAGCAATCAGCCCCAGCATTTT
TRBV6-5	few	TRBD1	TRBJ1-1	CASSYSDRGGTEAFF	TGTGCCAGCAGTTACTCGGACAGGGGGGGAACTGAAGCTTTCTTT
TRBV2	.	TRBD2	TRBJ2-7	CASSPILAGVEQYF	TGTGCCAGCAGTCCCATACTAGCGGGAGTCGAGCAGTACTTC
TRBV28	.	.	TRBJ1-5	CASSFPQHF	TGTGCCAGCAGTTTTCCCCAGCATTTT
TRBV27	.	.	TRBJ2-7	CATTGPFPSYEQYF	TGTGCCACCACCGGTCCCTTCCCCTCCTACGAGCAGTACTTC
TRBV7-3	.	TRBD2	TRBJ2-7	CASSLELAGDGEQYF	TGTGCCAGCAGCCTTGAACTAGCGGGAGACGGAGAGCAGTACTTC
TRBV28	.	TRBD2	TRBJ2-7	CASMGREMEQYF	TGTGCCAGCATGGGGAGGGAGATGGAGCAGTACTTC
TRBV6-2/TRBV6-3	.	.	TRBJ2-1	CASSYGGSVLYNEQFF	TGTGCCAGCAGTTATGGGGGCTCGGTATTGTACAATGAGCAGTTCTTC
TRBV4-1	.	.	TRBJ1-3	CASSHLTGLGNTIYF	TGCGCCAGCAGCCATTTAACAGGGTTAGGAAACACCATATATTTT
TRBV28	.	TRBD2	TRBJ2-5	CASSRLALAGEETQYF	TGTGCCAGCAGCCGCCTGGCCCTCGCGGGAGAAGAGACCCAGTACTTC
TRBV11-2	.	.	TRBJ2-1	CASSSTRFEQFF	TGTGCCAGCAGCTCAACTAGGTTTGAGCAGTTCTTC
TRBV27	few	.	TRBJ1-1	CASSLWAGGMNTEAFF	TGTGCCAGCAGTTTATGGGCAGGAGGGATGAACACTGAAGCTTTCTTT
TRBV2	.	.	TRBJ2-7	CASSAGPKYEQYF	TGTGCCAGCAGCGCCGGGCCTAAGTACGAGCAGTACTTC
TRBV28	.	.	TRBJ2-7	CASRKTRDYEQYF	TGTGCCAGCAGAAAGACTCGGGACTACGAGCAGTACTTC
TRBV6-2/TRBV6-3	few	TRBD1	TRBJ2-4	CATRDRGSKNIQYF	TGTGCCACGCGGGACAGGGGTTCCAAAAACATTCAGTACTTC
TRBV7-2	.	TRBD1	TRBJ2-7	CASSPGGSYEQYF	TGTGCCAGCAGCCCAGGGGGTTCCTACGAGCAGTACTTC
TRBV19	.	.	TRBJ1-5	CASNPTSGSYSNQPQHF	TGTGCCAGTAACCCGACATCAGGGTCTTATAGCAATCAGCCCCAGCATTTT
TRBV5-1	few	.	TRBJ1-6	CASSYLTSGTNSPLHF	TGCGCCAGCAGCTATCTCACAAGCGGTACTAATTCACCCCTCCACTTT
TRBV5-4	.	.	TRBJ2-5	CASSSNGGPGETQYF	TGTGCCAGCAGCTCAAATGGAGGGCCGGGCGAGACCCAGTACTTC
TRBV29-1	once	.	TRBJ2-7	CSVESVYEQYF	TGCAGCGTTGAGTCAGTCTACGAGCAGTACTTC
TRBV30	once	.	TRBJ1-1	CAWSVAVVRGAFF	TGTGCCTGGAGTGTAGCCGTCGTACGGGGAGCTTTCTTT
TRBV6-1	few	TRBD2	TRBJ2-7	CASSPETGGSYEQYF	TGTGCCAGCAGCCCCGAGACGGGAGGGAGTTACGAGCAGTACTTC
TRBV6-1	.	TRBD1	TRBJ1-1	CASRTGGGTTEAFF	TGTGCCAGCAGAACAGGGGGGGGGACCACTGAAGCTTTCTTT
TRBV20-1	.	.	TRBJ2-3	CSAGGTDTQYF	TGCAGTGCGGGGGGCACAGATACGCAGTATTTT
TRBV27	few	TRBD1	TRBJ1-2	CASSFRQGLANYGYTF	TGTGCCAGCAGTTTCCGACAGGGTTTGGCTAACTATGGCTACACCTTC
TRBV6-5	.	.	TRBJ1-1	CASSYGSRTLNTEAFF	TGTGCCAGCAGTTACGGGTCCCGAACCTTGAACACTGAAGCTTTCTTT
TRBV20-1	few	.	TRBJ1-1	CSANRRMNTEAFF	TGCAGTGCTAATCGAAGGATGAACACTGAAGCTTTCTTT
TRBV7-3	.	.	TRBJ2-5	CASSLNSQETQYF	TGTGCCAGCAGCTTAAACAGCCAAGAGACCCAGTACTTC
TRBV27	.	.	TRBJ2-6	CASSLKGANVLTF	TGTGCCAGCAGTTTAAAAGGGGCCAACGTCCTGACTTTC
TRBV10-2	few	TRBD1	TRBJ1-5	CASSAGQGIYSNQPQHF	TGCGCCAGCAGTGCGGGACAGGGGATTTATAGCAATCAGCCCCAGCATTTT
TRBV6-1	.	.	TRBJ2-3	CASSPGGRRGTDTQYF	TGTGCCAGCAGTCCCGGAGGTAGACGTGGCACAGATACGCAGTATTTT
TRBV15	.	.	TRBJ1-1	CATSRDRDGPLEAFF	TGTGCCACCAGCAGAGATCGGGACGGCCCTCTTGAAGCTTTCTTT
TRBV20-1	large	TRBD1	TRBJ2-1	CSARMTGDVGNEQFF	TGCAGTGCTAGGATGACAGGGGATGTTGGCAATGAGCAGTTCTTC
TRBV6-5	.	.	TRBJ2-4	CASSYSLAKAKNIQYF	TGTGCCAGCAGTTACTCGTTAGCGAAAGCCAAAAACATTCAGTACTTC
TRBV24-1	.	.	TRBJ2-2	CATSVRNTGELFF	TGTGCCACCAGTGTAAGGAACACCGGGGAGCTGTTTTTT
TRBV19	.	.	TRBJ2-1	CASSLDVSGSNEQFF	TGTGCCAGTAGCCTCGATGTATCAGGGTCCAATGAGCAGTTCTTC
TRBV20-1	.	TRBD1	TRBJ2-3	CSAGVTGETDTQYF	TGCAGTGCTGGAGTGACAGGGGAAACAGATACGCAGTATTTT
TRBV20-1	.	.	TRBJ1-4	CSASRGRLNEKLFF	TGCAGTGCTAGCCGGGGACGGCTTAATGAAAAACTGTTTTTT
TRBV7-8	few	.	TRBJ1-6	CASTLLNRNSPLHF	TGTGCCAGCACCCTCTTGAACCGGAATTCACCCCTCCACTTT
TRBV28	.	.	TRBJ1-2	CASGLTGVYGYTF	TGTGCCAGCGGGCTTACTGGGGTCTATGGCTACACCTTC
TRBV27	few	.	TRBJ2-5	CASSFRGLETQYF	TGTGCCAGCAGTTTTCGGGGCTTGGAGACCCAGTACTTC
TRBV11-3	.	.	TRBJ2-3	CASSLETSDTQYF	TGTGCCAGCAGCTTAGAGACATCGGATACGCAGTATTTT
TRBV21-1	.	.	TRBJ2-3	CASSHRRMWADTQYF	TGTGCCAGCAGCCACAGACGGATGTGGGCAGATACGCAGTATTTT
TRBV7-2	few	.	TRBJ2-2	CASSLDTGELFF	TGTGCCAGCAGCTTAGACACCGGGGAGCTGTTTTTT
TRBV24-1	once	.	TRBJ2-1	CATSDLIPWGGTGYNEQFF	TGTGCCACCAGTGATTTAATACCTTGGGGGGGGACAGGATACAATGAGCAGTTCTTC
TRBV20-1	.	.	TRBJ2-5	CSAFDPGQRQETQYF	TGCAGTGCTTTCGACCCCGGACAGAGACAAGAGACCCAGTACTTC
TRBV7-6	.	TRBD2	TRBJ2-1	CASSWTSGTINEQFF	TGTGCCAGCAGCTGGACTAGCGGGACAATCAATGAGCAGTTCTTC
TRBV27	.	TRBD2	TRBJ2-3	CASRSGGSGDTQYF	TGTGCCAGCAGATCCGGGGGGTCTGGAGATACGCAGTATTTT